The 6 T cell receptor beta chains below come from one sample, sequenced in a study of shared clonotypes between healthy human individuals. Clones were sequenced by immunoSEQ multiplex PCR, and TCRdb holds only the in-frame ones, with some missing. The data contain under 1,100,000 clones, approximately 78% of them seen just once; the ten biggest clones take up under 0.8%. Sequencing input: memory CD4+ T cells from PBMCs. Noted subset: CD45RA-negative fraction. The source of these receptors is a man between 18 and 35 years old in good health. Some clones in this sample may be carry-over from other donors' samples.

This clone was detected once. This rearrangement joins TRBV7-8 to TRBJ2-7, with TRBD2 matching over 7 bases. The V gene's germline CDR1 is SGHVS and CDR2 FQNEAQ. J gave up 5 bases and V 6 bases, and 7 bases lay outside the gene matches. The length of the CDR3 is 13 residues. Here the CDR3 DNA reads TGTGCCAGCAGGCCCGGGGGGTGGCACGAGCAGTACTTC. Translation gives CASRPGGWHEQYF.

The J gene is TRBJ2-7, the V gene TRBV10-3; D is unclear. Deletions cut 7 bases from V and 0 bases from J, with 10 bases between. CDR1 ENHRY and CDR2 SYGVKD come from the germline V gene. CDR3 length: 13 amino acids. The CDR3 loop is CAITPDPSYEQYF. CDR3 nucleotide sequence: TGTGCCATCACTCCGGATCCCTCCTACGAGCAGTACTTC.

This chain connects TRBV29-1 to TRBJ2-5; tentative D call: TRBD2 (7 bases). CDR3 length equals 11 residues. CDR1 is SQVTM, CDR2 ANQGSEA, per germline. Here the CDR3 reads CGGGRKETQYF. The CDR3, as DNA: TGCGGGGGGGGCCGGAAAGAGACCCAGTACTTC.

The CDR3 DNA reads TGTGCCAGCAGCTTACGCGGGAGTGAGGAAGATACGCAGTATTTT. Amino acids: CASSLRGSEEDTQYF. The chain recombines TRBV7-9 with TRBJ2-3; 7 bases are shared with TRBD2. CDR3 length: 15 residues. After removal of 2 bases from V and 5 bases from J, the junction contained 7 bases not matched to a gene. The germline CDR1 and CDR2 sequences are SEHNR and FQNEAQ (reference sequence).

V usage is TRBV2 and J usage is TRBJ2-5; D is tentatively TRBD1 or TRBD2 (5 bases each). V shed 3 bases and J shed 5 bases, with 10 bases lying between them. The V gene's germline CDR1 is SNHLY and CDR2 FYNNEI. The CDR3 length is 13 residues. Here the CDR3 DNA reads TGTGCCAGCAGTGAGGGCAGGGAGGAGACCCAGTACTTC. Protein sequence: CASSEGREETQYF.

Only a few counts were recorded for this clone. This chain joins TRBV19 and TRBJ1-2; 10 bases agree with TRBD1. The V segment lost 5 bases and the J segment 5 bases; nucleotides outside the gene matches: 5. The CDR3 contains 14 residues. Germline assignment: CDR1 LNHDA and CDR2 SQIVND (reference sequence). The CDR3 nucleotides are TGTGCCAGTAGTGTGACAGGGGGCGGATATGGCTACACCTTC. This encodes CASSVTGGGYGYTF. Full variable domain (outside the CDR3, taken from reference TRBV19 and TRBJ1-2): DGGITQSPKYLFRKEGQNVTLSCEQNLNHDAMYWYRQDPGQGLRLIYYSQIVNDFQKGDIAEGYSVSREKKESFPLTVTSAQKNPTAFYLCASSVTGGGYGYTFGSGTRLTVV.